These T cell receptor beta chains were read from a single sample in a study of shared clonotypes between healthy human individuals. Clones were read by immunoSEQ multiplex PCR, and TCRdb kept only the in-frame ones, dropping some. The profile shows 730,000 or so clones, more than 70% of them singletons. The sequencing sample was made of memory CD4+ T cells sorted from blood. All receptors derive from a woman aged 25 to 39 in good health. Each CDR3 is given with its conserved first and last residue. D genes are given only for firm matches. A row's size may be missing; if present it is once, few, many or a size class.

d_gene,j_gene,abundance,v_gene,CDR3aa,CDR3nt
NA,TRBJ2-3,once,TRBV10-1,CASSSQGADTQYF,TGCGCCAGCAGTTCTCAGGGCGCAGATACGCAGTATTTT
NA,TRBJ2-6,NA,TRBV6-5,CASSWGAAGANVLTF,TGTGCCAGCAGTTGGGGTGCGGCTGGGGCCAACGTCCTGACTTTC
NA,TRBJ2-1,once,TRBV5-1,CASHDYLKQFF,TGCGCCAGCCATGACTATCTTAAGCAGTTCTTC
NA,TRBJ1-1,NA,TRBV5-4,CASSSAGLNTEAFF,TGTGCCAGCAGCTCAGCAGGGTTGAACACTGAAGCTTTCTTT
NA,TRBJ1-2,NA,TRBV4-2,CASSWENKGWTYGYTF,TGTGCCAGCAGCTGGGAAAACAAAGGTTGGACCTATGGCTACACCTTC
NA,TRBJ1-1,NA,TRBV10-3,CAISDWGGTEAFF,TGTGCCATCAGTGACTGGGGGGGCACTGAAGCTTTCTTT
NA,TRBJ1-2,NA,TRBV5-1,CASSSAPEGTNYGYTF,TGCGCCAGCAGCTCGGCCCCGGAGGGGACTAACTATGGCTACACCTTC
NA,TRBJ2-5,once,TRBV5-1,CASSLNREETQYF,TGCGCCAGCAGCTTGAACAGGGAAGAGACCCAGTACTTC
TRBD1,TRBJ2-7,NA,TRBV18,CASSPGQGGEQYF,TGTGCCAGCTCACCAGGACAGGGCGGCGAGCAGTACTTC
TRBD1,TRBJ1-2,NA,TRBV28,CAIYRGNGGYTF,TGTGCCATTTACAGGGGGAATGGTGGCTACACCTTC
NA,TRBJ2-2,NA,TRBV19,CASSIDGVQGSGELFF,TGTGCCAGTAGTATAGACGGCGTACAGGGATCCGGGGAGCTGTTTTTT
TRBD1,TRBJ2-3,once,TRBV19,CASNPRQGVGDTQYF,TGTGCCAGCAATCCCCGCCAGGGGGTCGGGGATACGCAGTATTTT
NA,TRBJ1-5,many,TRBV7-2,CASSFEKLQPQHF,TGTGCCAGCAGCTTTGAGAAGCTACAGCCCCAGCATTTT
NA,TRBJ1-2,NA,TRBV28,CATSHQGYGYTF,TGTGCCACCTCACACCAAGGCTATGGCTACACCTTC
NA,TRBJ1-4,once,TRBV7-9,CASSSGGEKLFF,TGTGCCAGCAGCAGCGGCGGTGAAAAACTGTTTTTT
TRBD2,TRBJ2-1,NA,TRBV5-1,CASSGASSGDNEQFF,TGCGCCAGCAGCGGAGCCAGTAGCGGGGATAATGAGCAGTTCTTC
NA,TRBJ1-1,NA,TRBV6-5,CASSSPVRGTEAFF,TGTGCCAGCAGTTCGCCCGTGAGGGGCACTGAAGCTTTCTTT
NA,TRBJ2-5,NA,TRBV15,CATSRDAAVKETQYF,TGTGCCACCAGCAGAGATGCCGCCGTCAAGGAGACCCAGTACTTC
TRBD1,TRBJ2-7,NA,TRBV7-9,CASTGTGRTYEQYF,TGTGCCAGCACCGGGACAGGGAGAACCTACGAGCAGTACTTC
NA,TRBJ2-1,NA,TRBV29-1,CSVGREYNYNEQFF,TGCAGCGTTGGCCGAGAGTATAACTACAATGAGCAGTTCTTC
TRBD2,TRBJ2-2,once,TRBV2,CASRDLAGGPGAGELFF,TGTGCCAGCCGGGATTTAGCGGGAGGGCCAGGGGCCGGGGAGCTGTTTTTT
NA,TRBJ2-1,NA,TRBV7-8,CASSLGMTGREQFF,TGTGCCAGCAGCTTAGGAATGACAGGGAGGGAGCAGTTCTTC
TRBD1,TRBJ2-5,few,TRBV18,CASSPRRQGLETQYF,TGTGCCAGCTCACCGAGGAGACAGGGGTTAGAGACCCAGTACTTC
NA,TRBJ1-4,NA,TRBV5-1,CASSSARGPEVKLFF,TGCGCCAGCAGCTCCGCGAGGGGACCGGAGGTAAAACTGTTTTTT
NA,TRBJ1-1,NA,TRBV15,CATSSQRNTEAFF,TGTGCCACCAGCAGTCAGAGGAACACTGAAGCTTTCTTT
NA,TRBJ1-1,NA,TRBV18,CASSPPAANTEAFF,TGTGCCAGCTCACCACCGGCAGCGAACACTGAAGCTTTCTTT
TRBD1,TRBJ1-1,NA,TRBV2,CASSTGVVTEAFF,TGTGCCAGCAGTACAGGGGTTGTCACTGAAGCTTTCTTT
NA,TRBJ1-5,NA,TRBV19,CASSILQHRRGSNQPQHF,TGTGCCAGTAGTATACTACAACACAGACGCGGGTCCAATCAGCCCCAGCATTTT
NA,TRBJ2-1,NA,TRBV7-6,CASSLVYRQNEQFF,TGTGCCAGCAGCTTAGTGTACAGGCAAAATGAGCAGTTCTTC
NA,TRBJ2-2,NA,TRBV5-1,CASSLRVGAGTGELFF,TGCGCCAGCAGCCTCCGAGTGGGGGCGGGCACCGGGGAGCTGTTTTTT
NA,TRBJ1-6,once,TRBV28,CASKAAGYNSPLHF,TGTGCCAGCAAGGCGGCAGGGTATAATTCACCCCTCCACTTT
NA,TRBJ1-3,once,TRBV10-3,CAISEPDRASGNTIYF,TGTGCCATCAGTGAGCCGGACAGAGCCTCTGGAAACACCATATATTTT
TRBD2,TRBJ2-2,NA,TRBV7-3,CASSREDTGELFF,TGTGCCAGCAGCCGGGAGGACACCGGGGAGCTGTTTTTT
TRBD1,TRBJ1-1,NA,TRBV6-1,CASSTQGSTEAFF,TGTGCCAGCAGCACACAGGGGAGTACTGAAGCTTTCTTT
NA,TRBJ2-5,NA,TRBV29-1,CSGGVEETQYF,TGCAGCGGGGGGGTGGAAGAGACCCAGTACTTC
NA,TRBJ2-7,NA,TRBV5-1,CASSLEMGLEQYF,TGCGCCAGCAGCTTAGAGATGGGGCTCGAGCAGTACTTC
NA,TRBJ1-1,NA,TRBV11-1,CASSLRMNTEAFF,TGTGCCAGCAGCCTTCGTATGAACACTGAAGCTTTCTTT
TRBD1,TRBJ1-4,NA,TRBV2,CASSQNRGPNEKLFF,TGTGCCAGCAGTCAGAACAGGGGCCCTAATGAAAAACTGTTTTTT
NA,TRBJ2-5,few,TRBV7-2,CASSSWVGDGGETQYF,TGTGCCAGCAGCTCGTGGGTCGGGGACGGAGGGGAGACCCAGTACTTC
NA,TRBJ2-1,NA,TRBV6-6,CASSGGGRYNEQFF,TGTGCCAGCAGTGGGGGCGGCCGATACAATGAGCAGTTCTTC
TRBD1,TRBJ1-5,NA,TRBV7-9,CASSSALGGGQPQHF,TGTGCCAGCAGCTCCGCCCTAGGGGGCGGACAGCCCCAGCATTTT
NA,TRBJ2-7,few,TRBV10-1,CASSLGGNYEQYF,TGCGCCAGCTCCTTAGGGGGGAACTACGAGCAGTACTTC
NA,TRBJ2-6,NA,TRBV19,CASSPQAYSGANVLTF,TGTGCCAGTAGTCCACAGGCGTACTCTGGGGCCAACGTCCTGACTTTC
TRBD2,TRBJ2-3,NA,TRBV7-2,CASSLQAAGEGDTQYF,TGTGCCAGCAGCTTACAGGCAGCGGGAGAGGGAGATACGCAGTATTTT
NA,TRBJ2-7,few,TRBV5-6,CASSLKGIDYEQYF,TGTGCCAGCAGCCTCAAGGGAATAGACTACGAGCAGTACTTC